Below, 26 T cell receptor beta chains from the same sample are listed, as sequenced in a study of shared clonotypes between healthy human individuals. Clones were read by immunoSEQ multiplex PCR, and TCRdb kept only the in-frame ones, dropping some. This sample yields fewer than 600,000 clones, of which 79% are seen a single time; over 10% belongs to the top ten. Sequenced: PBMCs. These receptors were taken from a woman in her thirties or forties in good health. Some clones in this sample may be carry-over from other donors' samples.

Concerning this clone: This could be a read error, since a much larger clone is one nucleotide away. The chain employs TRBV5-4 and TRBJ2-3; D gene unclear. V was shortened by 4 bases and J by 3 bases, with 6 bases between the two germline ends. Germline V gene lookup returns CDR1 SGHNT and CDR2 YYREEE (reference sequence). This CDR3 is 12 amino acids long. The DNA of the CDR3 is TGTGCCAGCAGCGCCCGGACAGATACGCAGTATTTT. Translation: CASSARTDTQYF.

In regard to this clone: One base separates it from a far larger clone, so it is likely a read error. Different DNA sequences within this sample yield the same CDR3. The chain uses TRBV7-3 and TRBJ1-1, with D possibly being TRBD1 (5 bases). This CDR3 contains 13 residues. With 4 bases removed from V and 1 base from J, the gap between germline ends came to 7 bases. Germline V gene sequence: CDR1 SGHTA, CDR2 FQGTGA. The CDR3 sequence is CASSSTGNTEAFF. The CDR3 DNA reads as TGTGCCAGCAGCTCCACAGGGAACACTGAAGCTTTCTTT.

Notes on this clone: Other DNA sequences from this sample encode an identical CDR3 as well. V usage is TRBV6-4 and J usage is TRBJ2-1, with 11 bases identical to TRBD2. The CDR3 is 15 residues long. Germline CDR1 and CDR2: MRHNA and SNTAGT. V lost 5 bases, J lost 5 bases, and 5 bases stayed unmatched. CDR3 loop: CASSSGTSGNNEQFF. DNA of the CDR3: TGTGCCAGCAGTTCCGGGACTAGCGGAAACAATGAGCAGTTCTTC.

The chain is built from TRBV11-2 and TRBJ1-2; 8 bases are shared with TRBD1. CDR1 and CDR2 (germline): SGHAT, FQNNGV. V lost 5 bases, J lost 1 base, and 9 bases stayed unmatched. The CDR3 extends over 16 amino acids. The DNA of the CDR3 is TGTGCCAGCAGCCCTAGGAACGGACAGGGTAACTATGGCTACACCTTC. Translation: CASSPRNGQGNYGYTF.

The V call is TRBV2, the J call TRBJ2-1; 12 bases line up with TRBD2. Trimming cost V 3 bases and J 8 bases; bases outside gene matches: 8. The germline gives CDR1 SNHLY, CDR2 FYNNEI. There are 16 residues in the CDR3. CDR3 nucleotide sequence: TGTGCCAGCAGTGATGGGGTGACTAGCGGGAGCTATGAGCAGTTCTTC. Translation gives CASSDGVTSGSYEQFF.

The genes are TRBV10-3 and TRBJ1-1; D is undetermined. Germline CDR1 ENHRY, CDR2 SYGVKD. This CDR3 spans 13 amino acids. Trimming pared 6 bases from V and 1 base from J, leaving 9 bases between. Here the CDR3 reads CAISVTGNTEAFF. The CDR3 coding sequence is TGTGCCATCAGCGTGACGGGGAACACTGAAGCTTTCTTT.

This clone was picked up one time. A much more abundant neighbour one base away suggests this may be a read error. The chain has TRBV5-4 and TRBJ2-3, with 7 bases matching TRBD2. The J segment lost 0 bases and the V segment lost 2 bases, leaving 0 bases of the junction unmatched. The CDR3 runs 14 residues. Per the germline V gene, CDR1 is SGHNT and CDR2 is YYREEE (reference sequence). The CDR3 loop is CASSFSGSTDTQYF. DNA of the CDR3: TGTGCCAGCAGCTTTAGCGGGAGCACAGATACGCAGTATTTT.

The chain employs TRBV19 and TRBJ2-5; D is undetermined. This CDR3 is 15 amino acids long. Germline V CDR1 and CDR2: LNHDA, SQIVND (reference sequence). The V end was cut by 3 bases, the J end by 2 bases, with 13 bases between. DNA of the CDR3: TGTGCCAGTAGTATGGGGTACCGACCTCAAGAGACCCAGTACTTC. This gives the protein CASSMGYRPQETQYF.

The CDR3 nucleotides are TGCAGCGTTGAGTCCAGGGGGCGGACCTATGGCTACACCTTC. It codes for CSVESRGRTYGYTF. The gene calls are TRBV29-1 and TRBJ1-2; 8 bases agree with TRBD1. Germline V gene sequence: CDR1 SQVTM, CDR2 ANQGSEA. J gave up 4 bases and V 3 bases, and 7 bases lay outside the gene matches. The CDR3 has 14 amino acids.

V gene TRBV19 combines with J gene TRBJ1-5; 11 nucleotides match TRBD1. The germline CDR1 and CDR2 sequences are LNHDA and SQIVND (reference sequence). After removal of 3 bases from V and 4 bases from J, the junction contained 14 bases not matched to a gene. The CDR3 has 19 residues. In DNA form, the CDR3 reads TGTGCCAGTAGTATGGGACAGGGGGAACTCTATTTCTCTAATCAGCCCCAGCATTTT. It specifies CASSMGQGELYFSNQPQHF. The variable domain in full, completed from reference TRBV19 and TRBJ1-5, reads DGGITQSPKYLFRKEGQNVTLSCEQNLNHDAMYWYRQDPGQGLRLIYYSQIVNDFQKGDIAEGYSVSREKKESFPLTVTSAQKNPTAFYLCASSMGQGELYFSNQPQHFGDGTRLSIL.

CDR3 residues: CASTLFREHNEKLFF. CDR3 coding DNA: TGTGCCAGCACCCTCTTCCGGGAACATAATGAAAAACTGTTTTTT. The chain has TRBV5-6 and TRBJ1-4, with unresolved D. CDR3 length: 15 amino acids. Trimming took 6 bases from V and 4 from J, leaving 16 bases between them. The germline V gene encodes CDR1 SGHDT and CDR2 YYEEEE.

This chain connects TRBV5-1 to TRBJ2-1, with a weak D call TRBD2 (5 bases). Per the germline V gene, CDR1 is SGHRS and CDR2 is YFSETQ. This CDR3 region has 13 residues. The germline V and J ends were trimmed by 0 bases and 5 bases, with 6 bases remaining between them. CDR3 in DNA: TGCGCCAGCAGCTTGGCCGGGAACAATGAGCAGTTCTTC. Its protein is CASSLAGNNEQFF.

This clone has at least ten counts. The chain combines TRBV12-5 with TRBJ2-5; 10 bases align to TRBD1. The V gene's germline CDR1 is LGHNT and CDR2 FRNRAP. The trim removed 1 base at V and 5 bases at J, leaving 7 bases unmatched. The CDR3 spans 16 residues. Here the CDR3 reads CASGLGLTGGTETQYF. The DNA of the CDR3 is TGTGCTAGTGGTTTGGGGTTGACAGGGGGCACGGAGACCCAGTACTTC.

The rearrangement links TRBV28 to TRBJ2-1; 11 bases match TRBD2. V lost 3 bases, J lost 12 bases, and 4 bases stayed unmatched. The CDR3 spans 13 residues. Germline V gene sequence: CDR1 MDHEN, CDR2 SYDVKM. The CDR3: CASSFMLAGGQFF. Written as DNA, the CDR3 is TGTGCCAGCAGTTTCATGCTAGCGGGAGGGCAGTTCTTC.

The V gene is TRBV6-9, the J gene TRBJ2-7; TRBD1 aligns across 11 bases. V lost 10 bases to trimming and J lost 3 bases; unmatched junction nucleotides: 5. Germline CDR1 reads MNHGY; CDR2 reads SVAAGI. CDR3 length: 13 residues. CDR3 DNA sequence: TGTGCCATCCCGGGACAGGGGGACTACGAGCAGTACTTC. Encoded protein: CAIPGQGDYEQYF.

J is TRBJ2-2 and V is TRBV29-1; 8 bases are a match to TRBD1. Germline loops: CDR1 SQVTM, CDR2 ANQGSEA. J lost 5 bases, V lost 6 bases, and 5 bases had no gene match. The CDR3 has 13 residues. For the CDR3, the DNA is TGCAGCGTACTGACAGGGGCAACCGGGGAGCTGTTTTTT. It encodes CSVLTGATGELFF.

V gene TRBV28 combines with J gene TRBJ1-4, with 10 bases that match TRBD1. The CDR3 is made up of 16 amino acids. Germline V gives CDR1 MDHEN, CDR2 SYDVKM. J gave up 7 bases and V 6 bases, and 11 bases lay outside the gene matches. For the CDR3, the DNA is TGTGCCAGCAGGGGGACAGGGGTGGCCCGCGGTGAAAAACTGTTTTTT. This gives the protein CASRGTGVARGEKLFF.

The DNA for the CDR3 is TGCGCCAGCAGCCAAGGGAATCTGAAGGGTTTGCCCCAGCATTTT. Residues: CASSQGNLKGLPQHF. The gene calls are TRBV4-1 and TRBJ1-5; D unresolved. This CDR3 is built from 15 residues. V lost 1 base and J 9 bases, leaving 16 bases between the germline ends. The germline CDR1 and CDR2 sequences are MGHRA and YSYEKL.

The CDR3 loop is CASSREGGLEKLFF. CDR3 in DNA: TGTGCCAGCAGTCGAGAGGGCGGTCTTGAAAAACTGTTTTTT. The chain employs TRBV7-2 and TRBJ1-4; D not resolved. The CDR3 consists of 14 residues. Trimming took off 6 bases at V and 7 bases at J, with 15 bases between the two ends. Per germline, CDR1 SGHTA and CDR2 FQGNSA. The complete variable domain, with remaining parts taken from reference TRBV7-2 and TRBJ1-4, reads GAGVSQSPSNKVTEKGKDVELRCDPISGHTALYWYRQSLGQGLEFLIYFQGNSAPDKSGLPSDRFSAERTGGSVSTLTIQRTQQEDSAVYLCASSREGGLEKLFFGSGTQLSVL.

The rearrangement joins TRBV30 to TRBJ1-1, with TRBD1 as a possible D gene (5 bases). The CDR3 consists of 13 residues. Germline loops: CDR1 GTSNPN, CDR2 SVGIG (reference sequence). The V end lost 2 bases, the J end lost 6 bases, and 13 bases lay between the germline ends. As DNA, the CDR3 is TGTGCCTGGAGTAGGGGAGAGGTTTCTGAAGCTTTCTTT. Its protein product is CAWSRGEVSEAFF.

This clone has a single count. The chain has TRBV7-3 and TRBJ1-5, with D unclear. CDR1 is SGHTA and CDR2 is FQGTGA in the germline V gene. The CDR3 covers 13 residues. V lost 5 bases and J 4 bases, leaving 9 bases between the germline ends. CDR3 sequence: CASSLGRNQPQHF. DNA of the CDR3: TGTGCCAGCAGCCTAGGACGGAATCAGCCCCAGCATTTT.

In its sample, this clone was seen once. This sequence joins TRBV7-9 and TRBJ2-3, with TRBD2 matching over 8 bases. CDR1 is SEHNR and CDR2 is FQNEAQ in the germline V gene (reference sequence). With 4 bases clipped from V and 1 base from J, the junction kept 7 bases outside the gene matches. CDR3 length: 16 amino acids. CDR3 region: CASSSLAGRGTDTQYF. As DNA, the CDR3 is TGTGCCAGCAGCTCTTTAGCGGGACGCGGCACAGATACGCAGTATTTT.

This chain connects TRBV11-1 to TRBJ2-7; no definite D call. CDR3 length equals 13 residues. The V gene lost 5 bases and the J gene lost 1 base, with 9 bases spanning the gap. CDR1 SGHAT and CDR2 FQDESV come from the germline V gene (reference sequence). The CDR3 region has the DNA TGTGCCAGCAGCCCGGATTCATCCTACGAGCAGTACTTC. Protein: CASSPDSSYEQYF.

CDR3 nucleotide sequence: TGTGCCAGCAGCTTAAAACTAGCGGCCACAGATACGCAGTATTTT. Its protein product is CASSLKLAATDTQYF. The V gene is TRBV7-9, the J gene TRBJ2-3; TRBD2 matches at 8 bases. CDR3 length: 15 amino acids. Germline CDR1 reads SEHNR; CDR2 reads FQNEAQ (reference sequence). Germline trimming cut 2 bases from V and 2 bases from J; bases unmatched to any gene: 3.

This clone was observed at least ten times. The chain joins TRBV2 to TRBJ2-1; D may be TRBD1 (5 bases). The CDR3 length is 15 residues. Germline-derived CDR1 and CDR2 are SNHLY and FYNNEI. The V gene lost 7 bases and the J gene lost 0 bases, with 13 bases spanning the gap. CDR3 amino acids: CASTRTLNSYNEQFF. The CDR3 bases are TGTGCCAGCACCCGGACACTGAACTCCTACAATGAGCAGTTCTTC.

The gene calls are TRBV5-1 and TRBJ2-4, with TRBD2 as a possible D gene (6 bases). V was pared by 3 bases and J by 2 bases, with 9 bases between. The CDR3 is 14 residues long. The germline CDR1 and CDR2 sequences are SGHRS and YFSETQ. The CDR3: CASSSGTSKNIQYF. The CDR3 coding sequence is TGCGCCAGCAGCTCCGGGACTTCCAAAAACATTCAGTACTTC.